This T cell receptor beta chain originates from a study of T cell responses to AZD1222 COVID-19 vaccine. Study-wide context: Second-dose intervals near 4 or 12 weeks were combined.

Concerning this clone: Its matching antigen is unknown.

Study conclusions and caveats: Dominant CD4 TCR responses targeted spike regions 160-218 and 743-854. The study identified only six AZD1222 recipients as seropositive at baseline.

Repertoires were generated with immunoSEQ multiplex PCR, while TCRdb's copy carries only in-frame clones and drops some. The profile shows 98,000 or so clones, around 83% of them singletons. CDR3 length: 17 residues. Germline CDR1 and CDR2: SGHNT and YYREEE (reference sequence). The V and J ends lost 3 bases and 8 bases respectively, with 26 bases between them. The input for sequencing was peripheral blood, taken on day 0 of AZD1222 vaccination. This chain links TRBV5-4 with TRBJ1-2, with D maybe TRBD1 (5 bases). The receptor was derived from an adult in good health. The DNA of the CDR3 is TGTGCCAGCAGCTACCCTCGGGGGGTTGAGGGAACACAGGGCTACACCTTC. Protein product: CASSYPRGVEGTQGYTF.